The rows below give T cell receptor beta chains drawn from one sample of a study of T cell changes during pregnancy in multiple sclerosis. The protocol was immunoSEQ multiplex PCR, while the TCRdb copy is restricted to in-frame clones and leaves out a portion. The sample shows about 64,000 clones, around 91% of them seen only once. Sequenced here: peripheral blood, sampled in the second trimester of pregnancy. These receptor sequences come from a female donor in good health, enrolled as a control in a pregnancy study. The CDR3 runs from the conserved cysteine through the conserved F or W.

CDR3 length | J gene | V gene | CDR3 protein
13 | TRBJ1-2 | TRBV19 | CASRDRGVYGYTF
13 | TRBJ1-1 | TRBV5-6 | CASSWTANTEAFF
14 | TRBJ2-3 | TRBV11-2 | CASSPGLATDTQYF
15 | TRBJ2-7 | TRBV21-1 | CASSKRGGIDYEQYF
15 | TRBJ1-5 | TRBV7-2 | CASSRSTGTNQPQHF
15 | TRBJ2-1 | TRBV5-4 | CASSPGGRGGGEQFF
14 | TRBJ2-4 | TRBV19 | CATSPTVAKNIQYF
14 | TRBJ1-5 | TRBV6-4 | CASSDAGGNQPQHF
14 | TRBJ1-1 | TRBV6-6 | CASKLTGLNTEAFF
13 | TRBJ2-5 | TRBV27 | CASSLGDQETQYF
16 | TRBJ2-3 | TRBV6-4 | CASSDSAGGSTDTQYF
16 | TRBJ2-1 | TRBV6-5 | CASSYAPVFPYNEQFF
21 | TRBJ1-1 | TRBV4-1 | CASSLEPGTGRTPGMNTEAFF
16 | TRBJ1-5 | TRBV5-5 | CASSFIGTTSNQPQHF
13 | TRBJ2-1 | TRBV19 | CASSASWYNEQFF
13 | TRBJ1-1 | TRBV30 | CAWCRGMNTEAFF
14 | TRBJ2-1 | TRBV27 | CASRGLAAISEQFF
15 | TRBJ2-2 | TRBV5-6 | CASSRLAANTGELFF
15 | TRBJ2-7 | TRBV27 | CASSPGQGSFYEQYF
12 | TRBJ1-1 | TRBV30 | CAWSVRDSEAFF
14 | TRBJ2-7 | TRBV6-1 | CASCPGQFSYEQYF
14 | TRBJ2-5 | TRBV30 | CAWQGLAKLETQYF
15 | TRBJ1-2 | TRBV6-5 | CASTTGHSGGYGYTF
12 | TRBJ1-2 | TRBV19 | CASTDSLYGYTF
12 | TRBJ1-5 | TRBV7-9 | CASSRGGQPQHF
12 | TRBJ2-1 | TRBV28 | CASSFLRNEQFF
14 | TRBJ1-1 | TRBV19 | CASSMGGPNTEAFF
14 | TRBJ2-7 | TRBV9 | CASSPRLFTYEQYF
14 | TRBJ2-3 | TRBV6-1 | CASSVSTAPDTQYF
16 | TRBJ2-5 | TRBV28 | CASSPGVAGLQETQYF
12 | TRBJ2-7 | TRBV9 | CASSADYDEQYF
16 | TRBJ2-3 | TRBV7-2 | CASSRPTGLGADTQYF
15 | TRBJ2-2 | TRBV27 | CASSLAGGRGGELFF
14 | TRBJ2-1 | TRBV19 | CASSDLDYYNEQFF
14 | TRBJ2-3 | TRBV7-3 | CASSPHGGADTQYF
12 | TRBJ1-1 | TRBV7-9 | CASSYSSGEAFF
14 | TRBJ2-3 | TRBV29-1 | CSGETGTSTDTQYF
15 | TRBJ1-3 | TRBV9 | CASSVTQGIGNTIYF
14 | TRBJ1-5 | TRBV2 | CASSEIQGGQPQHF
15 | TRBJ2-1 | TRBV5-1 | CASRDWRRGGNEQFF
15 | TRBJ2-3 | TRBV7-9 | CASSLRESFTDTQYF
15 | TRBJ2-7 | TRBV6-1 | CASSELGLAVYEQYF
14 | TRBJ2-7 | TRBV6-5 | CASRFSRGPYEQYF
15 | TRBJ1-5 | TRBV2 | CASSPSGGSNQPQHF
14 | TRBJ2-2 | TRBV7-9 | CASSLVIETGELFF
15 | TRBJ2-7 | TRBV4-1 | CASSQERGGSYEQYF
15 | TRBJ2-7 | TRBV27 | CASSLVGQGVHEQYF
14 | TRBJ1-2 | TRBV5-6 | CASMDSHWEGGYTF
12 | TRBJ1-2 | TRBV21-1 | CASSKRSGGYTF
15 | TRBJ2-1 | TRBV27 | CASTLGLAGYNEQFF
13 | TRBJ2-4 | TRBV18 | CASSPDASGRTYF
16 | TRBJ2-1 | TRBV18 | CASSPPGLARVVEQFF
14 | TRBJ2-2 | TRBV19 | CASSPVEILGELFF
13 | TRBJ2-4 | TRBV25-1 | CASSGAAKNIQYF
14 | TRBJ1-2 | TRBV6-1 | CASSSGTGRGGYTF